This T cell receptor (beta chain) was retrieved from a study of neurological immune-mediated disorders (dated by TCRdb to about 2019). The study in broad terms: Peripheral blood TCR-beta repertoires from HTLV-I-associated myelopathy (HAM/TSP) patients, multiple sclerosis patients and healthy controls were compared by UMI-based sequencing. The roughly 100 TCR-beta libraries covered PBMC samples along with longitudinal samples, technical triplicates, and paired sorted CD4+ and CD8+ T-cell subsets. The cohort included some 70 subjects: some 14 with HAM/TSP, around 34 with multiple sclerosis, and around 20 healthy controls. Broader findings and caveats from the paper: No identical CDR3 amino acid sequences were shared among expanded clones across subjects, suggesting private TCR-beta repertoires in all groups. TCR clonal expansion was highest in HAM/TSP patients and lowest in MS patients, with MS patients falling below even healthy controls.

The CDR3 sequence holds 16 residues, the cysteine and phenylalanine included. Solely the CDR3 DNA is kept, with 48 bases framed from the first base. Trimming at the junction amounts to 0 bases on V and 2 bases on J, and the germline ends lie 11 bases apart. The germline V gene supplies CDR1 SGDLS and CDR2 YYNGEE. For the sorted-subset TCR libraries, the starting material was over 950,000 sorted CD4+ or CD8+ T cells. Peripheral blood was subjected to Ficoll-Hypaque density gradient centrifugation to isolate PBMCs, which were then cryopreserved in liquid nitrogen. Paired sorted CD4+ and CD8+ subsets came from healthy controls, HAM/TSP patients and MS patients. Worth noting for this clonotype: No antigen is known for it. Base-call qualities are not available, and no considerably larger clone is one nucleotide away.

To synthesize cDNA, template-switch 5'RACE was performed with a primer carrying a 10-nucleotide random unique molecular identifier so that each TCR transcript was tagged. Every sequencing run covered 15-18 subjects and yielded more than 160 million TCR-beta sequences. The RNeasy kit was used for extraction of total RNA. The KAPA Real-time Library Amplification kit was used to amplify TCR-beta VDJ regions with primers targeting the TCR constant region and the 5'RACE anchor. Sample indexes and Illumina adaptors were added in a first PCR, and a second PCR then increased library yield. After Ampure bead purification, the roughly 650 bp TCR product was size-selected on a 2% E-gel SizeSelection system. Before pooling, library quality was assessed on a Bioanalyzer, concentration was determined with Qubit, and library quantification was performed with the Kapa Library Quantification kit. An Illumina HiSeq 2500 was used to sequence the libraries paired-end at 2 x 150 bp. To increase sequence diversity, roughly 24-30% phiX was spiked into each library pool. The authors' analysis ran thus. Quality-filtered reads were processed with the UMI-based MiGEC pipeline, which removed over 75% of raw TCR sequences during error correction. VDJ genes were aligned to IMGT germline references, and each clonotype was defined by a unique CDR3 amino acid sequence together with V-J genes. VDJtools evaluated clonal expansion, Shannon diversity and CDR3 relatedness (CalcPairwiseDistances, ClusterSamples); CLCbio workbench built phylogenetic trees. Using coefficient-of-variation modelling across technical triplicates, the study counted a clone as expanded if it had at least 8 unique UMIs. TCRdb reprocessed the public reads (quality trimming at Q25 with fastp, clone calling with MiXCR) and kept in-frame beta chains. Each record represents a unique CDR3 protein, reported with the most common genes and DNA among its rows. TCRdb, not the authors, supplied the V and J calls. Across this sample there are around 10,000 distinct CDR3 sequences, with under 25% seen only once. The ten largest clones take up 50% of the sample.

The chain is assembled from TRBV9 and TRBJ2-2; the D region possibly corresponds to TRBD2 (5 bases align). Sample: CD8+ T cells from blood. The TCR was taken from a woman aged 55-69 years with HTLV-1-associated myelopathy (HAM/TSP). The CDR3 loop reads CASSVVGRDNTGELFF. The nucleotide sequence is TGTGCCAGCAGCGTAGTGGGCCGGGATAACACCGGGGAGCTGTTTTTT.